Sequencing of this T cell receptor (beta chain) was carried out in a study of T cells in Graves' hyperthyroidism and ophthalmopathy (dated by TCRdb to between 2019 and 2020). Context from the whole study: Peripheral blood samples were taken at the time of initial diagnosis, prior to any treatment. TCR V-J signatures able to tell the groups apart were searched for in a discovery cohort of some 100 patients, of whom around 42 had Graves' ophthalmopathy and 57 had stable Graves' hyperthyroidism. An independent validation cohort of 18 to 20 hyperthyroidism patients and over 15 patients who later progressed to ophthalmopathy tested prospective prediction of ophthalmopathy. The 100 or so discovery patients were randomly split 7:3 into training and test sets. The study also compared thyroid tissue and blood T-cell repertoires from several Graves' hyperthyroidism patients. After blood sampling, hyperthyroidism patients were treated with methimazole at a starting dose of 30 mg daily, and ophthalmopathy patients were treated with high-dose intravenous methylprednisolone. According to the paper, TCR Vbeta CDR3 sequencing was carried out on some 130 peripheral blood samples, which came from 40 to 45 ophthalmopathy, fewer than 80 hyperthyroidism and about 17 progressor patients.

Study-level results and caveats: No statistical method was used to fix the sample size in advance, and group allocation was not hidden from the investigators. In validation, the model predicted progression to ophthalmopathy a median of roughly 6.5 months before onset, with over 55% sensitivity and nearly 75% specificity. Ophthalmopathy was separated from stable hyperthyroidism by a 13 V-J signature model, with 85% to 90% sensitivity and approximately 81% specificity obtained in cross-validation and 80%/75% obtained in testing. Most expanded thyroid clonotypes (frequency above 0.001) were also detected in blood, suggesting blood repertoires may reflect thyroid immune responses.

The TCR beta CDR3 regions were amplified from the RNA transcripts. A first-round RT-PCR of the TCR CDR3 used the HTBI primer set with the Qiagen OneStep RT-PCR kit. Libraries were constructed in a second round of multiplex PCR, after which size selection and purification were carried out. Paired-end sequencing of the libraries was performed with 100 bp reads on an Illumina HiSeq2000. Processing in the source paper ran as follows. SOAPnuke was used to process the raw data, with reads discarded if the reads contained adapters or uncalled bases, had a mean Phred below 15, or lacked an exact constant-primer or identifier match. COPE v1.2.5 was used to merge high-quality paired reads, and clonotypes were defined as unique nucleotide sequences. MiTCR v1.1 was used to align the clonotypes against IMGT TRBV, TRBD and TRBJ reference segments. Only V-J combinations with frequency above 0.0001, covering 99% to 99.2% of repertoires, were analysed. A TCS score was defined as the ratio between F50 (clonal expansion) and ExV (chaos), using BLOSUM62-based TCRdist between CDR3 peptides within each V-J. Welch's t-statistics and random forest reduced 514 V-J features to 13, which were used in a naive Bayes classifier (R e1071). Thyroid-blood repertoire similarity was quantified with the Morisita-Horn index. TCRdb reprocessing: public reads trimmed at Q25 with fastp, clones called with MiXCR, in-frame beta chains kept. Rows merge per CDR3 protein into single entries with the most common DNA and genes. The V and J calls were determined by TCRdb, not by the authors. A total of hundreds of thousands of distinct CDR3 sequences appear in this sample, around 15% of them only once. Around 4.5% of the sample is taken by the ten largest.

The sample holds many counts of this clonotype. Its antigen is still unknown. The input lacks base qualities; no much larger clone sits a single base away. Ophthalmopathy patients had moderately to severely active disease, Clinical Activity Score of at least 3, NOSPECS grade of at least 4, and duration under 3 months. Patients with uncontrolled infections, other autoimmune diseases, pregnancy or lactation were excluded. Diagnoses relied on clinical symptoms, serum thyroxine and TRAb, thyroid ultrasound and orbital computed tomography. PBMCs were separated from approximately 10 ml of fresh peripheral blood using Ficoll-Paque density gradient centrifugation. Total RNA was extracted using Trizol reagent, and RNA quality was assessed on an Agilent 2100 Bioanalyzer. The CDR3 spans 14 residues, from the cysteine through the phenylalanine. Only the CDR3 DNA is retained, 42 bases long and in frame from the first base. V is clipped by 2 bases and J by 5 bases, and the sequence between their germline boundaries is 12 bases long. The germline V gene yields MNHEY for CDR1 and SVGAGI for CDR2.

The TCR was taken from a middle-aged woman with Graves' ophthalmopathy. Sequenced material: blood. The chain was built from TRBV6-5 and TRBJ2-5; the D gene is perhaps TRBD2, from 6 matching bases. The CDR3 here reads CASSYGGTEETQYF. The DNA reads TGTGCCAGCAGTTACGGGGGGACTGAGGAGACCCAGTACTTC.